A selection of T cell receptor beta chains follows, all from one sample in a study of cytomegalovirus exposure and HLA in healthy donors. Clones were sequenced by immunoSEQ multiplex PCR, and TCRdb holds only the in-frame ones, with some missing. The table lists roughly 100,000 clones, roughly four fifths of them singletons. The sequenced sample was PBMCs. Receptor source: a woman aged 50 to 65 in good health and CMV-seropositive. Both conserved end residues are part of each CDR3. D genes are given only for firm matches. Only part of the rows carry a size: once, few, many, or a class if the clone is expanded.

>TRBV5-1|TRBJ1-2|NA|16|TRBD1
CASSQGQGALNYGYTF
TGCGCCAGCAGCCAGGGACAGGGGGCGCTTAACTATGGCTACACCTTC
>TRBV28|TRBJ2-1|NA|15|NA
CASSLNGGTYNEQFF
TGTGCCAGCAGTTTAAACGGGGGGACATACAATGAGCAGTTCTTC
>TRBV28|TRBJ2-1|NA|15|TRBD1
CASSDPGTGVNEQFF
TGTGCCAGCAGTGACCCCGGGACAGGGGTCAATGAGCAGTTCTTC
>TRBV4-2|TRBJ1-4|NA|16|NA
CASSQVRGATNEKLFF
TGTGCCAGCAGCCAAGTCCGCGGGGCAACTAATGAAAAACTGTTTTTT
>TRBV4-3|TRBJ2-7|few|15|TRBD2
CASSQLAGGPYEQYF
TGCGCCAGCAGCCAACTAGCGGGGGGACCATACGAGCAGTACTTC
>TRBV2|TRBJ2-2|NA|14|TRBD1
CASNATGIGGELFF
TGTGCCAGCAACGCGACAGGGATAGGCGGGGAGCTGTTTTTT
>TRBV27|TRBJ2-7|NA|14|TRBD1
CASSFYRGTYEQYF
TGTGCCAGCAGTTTCTACAGGGGGACCTACGAGCAGTACTTC
>TRBV18|TRBJ2-2|NA|17|TRBD1
CASSPLAGTENTGELFF
TGTGCCAGCTCACCCTTAGCCGGGACAGAGAACACCGGGGAGCTGTTTTTT
>TRBV19|TRBJ2-2|NA|14|NA
CASSIEHYTGELFF
TGTGCCAGTAGTATTGAGCATTACACCGGGGAGCTGTTTTTT
>TRBV7-2|TRBJ1-2|NA|13|NA
CASSFPTAYGYTF
TGTGCCAGCAGCTTTCCTACAGCCTATGGCTACACCTTC
>TRBV18|TRBJ1-3|NA|14|NA
CASTALDSGNTIYF
TGTGCCAGCACAGCTCTTGACTCTGGAAACACCATATATTTT
>TRBV27|TRBJ2-5|NA|14|TRBD1
CASSPGTGRETQYF
TGTGCCAGCAGTCCGGGGACAGGACGAGAGACCCAGTACTTC
>TRBV7-3|TRBJ2-5|NA|15|TRBD1
CASSLTGQGGETQYF
TGTGCCAGCAGCTTAACCGGACAGGGCGGGGAGACCCAGTACTTC
>TRBV7-8|TRBJ1-1|NA|14|NA
CASSQDWRSTEAFF
TGTGCCAGCAGCCAAGATTGGCGGAGCACTGAAGCTTTCTTT